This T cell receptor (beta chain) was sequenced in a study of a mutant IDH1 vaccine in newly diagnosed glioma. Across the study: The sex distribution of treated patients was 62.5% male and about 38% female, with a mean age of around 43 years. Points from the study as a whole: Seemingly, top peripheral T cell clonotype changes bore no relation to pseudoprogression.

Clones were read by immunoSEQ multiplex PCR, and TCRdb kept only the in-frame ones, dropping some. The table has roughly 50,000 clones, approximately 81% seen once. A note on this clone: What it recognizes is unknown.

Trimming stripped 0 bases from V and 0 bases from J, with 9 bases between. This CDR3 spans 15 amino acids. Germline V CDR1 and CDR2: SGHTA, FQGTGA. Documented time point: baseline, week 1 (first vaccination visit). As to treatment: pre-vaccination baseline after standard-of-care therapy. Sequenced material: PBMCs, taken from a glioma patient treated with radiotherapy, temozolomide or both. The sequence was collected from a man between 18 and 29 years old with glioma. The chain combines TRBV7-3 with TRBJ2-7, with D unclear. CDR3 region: CASSLTGRSSYEQYF. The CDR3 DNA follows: TGTGCCAGCAGCTTAACGGGCAGGAGCTCCTACGAGCAGTACTTC.